This entry is about one TCR beta chain. Its antigen is unidentified. V was cut by 1 base and J by 4 bases, with 5 bases left in between. CDR1 and CDR2 (germline): MGHDK, SYGVNS. CDR3 length: 13 amino acids. The record originates from a study of T cells after posttransplantation cyclophosphamide. Study results and caveats: Donor-recipient repertoire similarity was low at 1-2 months, rising over year one. Recipient CMV seropositivity and CMV reactivation strongly tracked TRB clonality. TRB overlap between skin or GI tissue T cells and blood was limited.

Cells defined as naive were viable CD3+CD4+ or CD3+CD8+ and CCR7+CD45RA+CD45RO-CD95-CD27+CD28+. Peripheral blood was collected from the related graft donor on the marrow donation day. Repertoires were generated with immunoSEQ multiplex PCR, while TCRdb's copy carries only in-frame clones and drops some. The sample has under 20,000 clones, about 93% seen once; the top ten hold 0.25% to 0.3%. The sample was naive CD4+ T cells sorted from blood. V and J are TRBV25-1 and TRBJ2-1, with unresolved D. This sequence was found in a woman aged 45-59 years in good health and a related stem cell transplant donor. CDR3 amino acids: CASSEWAYNEQFF. The CDR3 DNA reads as TGTGCCAGCAGTGAATGGGCGTACAATGAGCAGTTCTTC.